This T cell receptor (beta chain) was identified during a study of regulatory T cells in long-lasting Graves disease (dated by TCRdb to the early 2020s). Regarding the research as a whole: Patients with newly diagnosed Graves' disease had been on antithyroid drugs for under 3 months. This study used TCR sequencing and RNA sequencing of peripheral blood to compare persistent Graves' disease patients against newly diagnosed Graves' disease patients. The study took place in China and was registered as a clinical trial. A total of around 35 samples underwent TCR sequencing: about 13 from persistent and about 20 from newly diagnosed Graves' disease patients. Study-level results and caveats: A larger number of public clonotypes was shared among persistent patients (more than 2,500) than among newly diagnosed patients (around 870). The authors noted that the small sample size was a limitation that may lower accuracy. Compared with newly diagnosed patients, patients with persistent Graves' disease had lower TCR Shannon entropy and fewer highly expanded clones, which suggests clonal expansion. Sequencing and analysis were restricted to the TCR beta chain. Persistent disease showed preferential use of TRBV28, TRBJ1-2 and TRBJ2-5, whereas newly diagnosed disease favored TRBV20-1 and TRBJ2-1. Because the primary lesion, thyroid tissue, could not be accessed, the study looked at peripheral blood alone.

CDR1 is given as SGHTA and CDR2 as FQGNSA, both from the germline V gene. The CDR3 holds 13 amino acids from the cysteine to the phenylalanine. CDR3 DNA is the only sequence kept; it has 39 bases, read in frame from the first base. Trimming accounts for 3 bases at V and 7 bases at J, while the number of junction bases matched to no gene is 6. Library preparation was by multiplex PCR. Sequencer: Illumina HiSeq 4000. CDR3 regions were amplified by Arm-PCR with iRepertoire HTBI primers to construct TCR beta libraries. Before sequencing, the PCR products went through gel purification. The paper's data handling went like this. Gene usage analysis of CDR3 amino acid clonotypes used the 50 to 70 TRBV and some 15 TRBJ segments found across samples. COPE and FqMerger were used to merge filtered high-quality paired reads into contigs. BLAST was used to align contigs to the IMGT TRBV, TRBD and TRBJ reference genes, and CDR3 was defined following IMGT. Any clonotype with a frequency above 0.1% was classified as a highly expanded clone. Shannon entropy served as the measure of repertoire diversity, while the Gini coefficient captured V-J evenness. Clonotypes shared by more than one individual were considered public. The public reads were run again by TCRdb, first through fastp at Q25 and then through MiXCR, and only productive beta chains were kept. Identical CDR3 proteins give one entry, which carries the most common genes and DNA. Here the V and J calls rest on TCRdb's processing, not on the authors' analysis. Here the sample has 350,000 to 400,000 distinct CDR3 sequences; around 16% occur a single time. The ten largest clones add up to about 24% of the sample.

This clonotype was counted ten times or more. Its antigen is unknown. No much larger clonotype is one base removed from it; base qualities were not supplied. The time point label on this specimen signifies: newly diagnosed GD, antithyroid drugs for less than 3 months. RNA was extracted from PBMCs in TRIzol for both TCR sequencing and RNA sequencing. Graves' disease was diagnosed according to American Thyroid Association guidelines. Recruitment of patients was carried out at an endocrinology department in Xi'an, China. Each patient gave roughly 10 milliliters of peripheral blood, collected in an EDTA anticoagulant tube. Ficoll Paque Plus density gradient separation was used to isolate PBMCs, and no further T cell sorting was done. An Agilent 2100 Bioanalyzer and agarose gel were used to assess RNA quality, and a NanoDrop 2000 was used to measure RNA concentration.

Material: peripheral blood mononuclear cells (PBMCs), obtained at new diagnosis, from a patient treated with antithyroid drugs. This sequence originates from a female donor with Graves disease. The chain is made from TRBV7-2 and TRBJ2-7; 7 central nucleotides agree with TRBD2. CDR3 protein: CASSFQREGEQYF. The nucleotides are TGTGCCAGCAGCTTTCAAAGGGAGGGGGAGCAGTACTTC.